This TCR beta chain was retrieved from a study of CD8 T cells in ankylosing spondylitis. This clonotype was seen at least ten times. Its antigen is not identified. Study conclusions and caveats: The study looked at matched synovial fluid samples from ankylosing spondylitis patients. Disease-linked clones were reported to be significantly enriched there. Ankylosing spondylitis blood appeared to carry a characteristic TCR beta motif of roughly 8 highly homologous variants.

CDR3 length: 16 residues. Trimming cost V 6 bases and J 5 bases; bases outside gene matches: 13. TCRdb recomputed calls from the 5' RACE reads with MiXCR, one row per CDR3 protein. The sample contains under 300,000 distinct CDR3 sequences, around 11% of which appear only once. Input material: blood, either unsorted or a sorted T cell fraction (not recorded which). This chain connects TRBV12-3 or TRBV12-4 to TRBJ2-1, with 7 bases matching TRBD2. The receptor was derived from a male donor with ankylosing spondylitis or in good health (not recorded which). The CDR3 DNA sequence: TGTGCCAGCAGACGATCCTGGGCTAGCGGTCACAATGAGCAGTTCTTC. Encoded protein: CASRRSWASGHNEQFF.